The 15 T cell receptor beta chains below all came from one sample that was sequenced in a study of blood T cells in healthy people across ages. Alongside a J-beta primer mix, a sample-barcoded 5' primer served in a second PCR lasting roughly 6 to 11 cycles. Via MiXCR, TCRdb re-called the 5' RACE reads, giving one row per CDR3 protein. The sample consists of around 1,500,000 distinct CDR3 sequences, approximately 38% of them appearing once. The specimen was blood. The receptor source for this set is a woman younger than 35 in good health.

The CDR3: CASSQPGTSGDYNEQFF. The CDR3 DNA sequence: TGTGCCAGCAGCCAACCCGGGACTAGCGGGGATTACAATGAGCAGTTCTTC. V gene TRBV3-1 combines with J gene TRBJ2-1; TRBD2 agrees at 13 bases. With 2 bases clipped from V and 4 bases from J, the junction kept 5 bases outside the gene matches. The germline gives CDR1 LGHDT, CDR2 YNNKEL (reference sequence). This CDR3 is built from 17 residues.

The CDR3 DNA reads TGTGCCAGCAGCTTCGGCGGGGCTCAAGCTTTCTTT. Its translation: CASSFGGAQAFF. The V call is TRBV11-2, the J call TRBJ1-1; TRBD1 might be the D (5 bases). Germline loops: CDR1 SGHAT, CDR2 FQNNGV. Trimming removed 3 bases at V and 9 bases at J, with 11 bases between. The CDR3 loop spans 12 amino acids.

This clonotype was found a few times. The chain joins TRBV7-2 to TRBJ2-5; 10 nucleotides line up with TRBD2. The CDR3 extends over 16 amino acids. Trimming at V came to 6 bases and at J to 5 bases, leaving 12 bases not matched to a gene. Germline V gene sequence: CDR1 SGHTA, CDR2 FQGNSA. For the CDR3, the DNA is TGTGCCAGCAGTACCTTAGCGGGGGGCCTCGTGGAGACCCAGTACTTC. It encodes CASSTLAGGLVETQYF.

The chain joins TRBV13 to TRBJ2-7; TRBD1 is a possible D gene (5 bases). Per germline, CDR1 PRHDT and CDR2 FYEKMQ (reference sequence). The V end was cut by 0 bases, the J end by 0 bases, with 12 bases between. The CDR3 totals 16 residues. This chain's CDR3 is CASSLGPPDSSYEQYF. The CDR3 region has the DNA TGTGCCAGCAGCTTAGGTCCGCCAGACAGCTCCTACGAGCAGTACTTC. The full variable domain, rest sourced from reference TRBV13 and TRBJ2-7, is AAGVIQSPRHLIKEKRETATLKCYPIPRHDTVYWYQQGPGQDPQFLISFYEKMQSDKGSIPDRFSAQQFSDYHSELNMSSLELGDSALYFCASSLGPPDSSYEQYFGPGTRLTVT.

The V gene is TRBV18, the J gene TRBJ1-2; D not resolved. Trimming removed 7 bases from V and 6 bases from J, with 9 bases in between. The CDR3 spans 11 residues. The germline V gene encodes CDR1 KGHSH and CDR2 LQKENI. In DNA form, the CDR3 reads TGTGCCAGCTTCACGTGGAATGGCTACACCTTC. This sequence encodes CASFTWNGYTF.

This chain connects TRBV20-1 to TRBJ2-3, with 8 bases identical to TRBD2. This CDR3 is built from 17 residues. V gave up 0 bases and J gave up 5 bases; unmatched junction bases: 13. Germline V gene sequence: CDR1 DFQATT, CDR2 SNEGSKA (reference sequence). CDR3 loop: CSARDLRAGGGGDTQYF. Here the CDR3 DNA reads TGCAGTGCTAGAGATCTAAGGGCGGGAGGAGGGGGAGATACGCAGTATTTT.

This rearrangement joins TRBV6-5 to TRBJ1-5; D gene uncertain. Germline V CDR1 and CDR2: MNHEY, SVGAGI. V gave up 6 bases and J gave up 0 bases, with 9 bases separating them. The CDR3 is 14 residues long. For the CDR3, the DNA is TGTGCCAGCAGCAGGATGGATAGCAATCAGCCCCAGCATTTT. It is translated as CASSRMDSNQPQHF.

This clonotype appeared a few times. The J gene is TRBJ2-3, the V gene TRBV5-6; unclear D gene. Germline lookup yields CDR1 SGHDT and CDR2 YYEEEE. The CDR3 contains 14 residues. The V end lost 0 bases, the J end lost 6 bases, and 11 bases lay between the germline ends. The CDR3 region is CASSLGRTMDTQYF. The DNA for the CDR3 is TGTGCCAGCAGCTTGGGACGGACCATGGATACGCAGTATTTT.

The chain uses TRBV9 and TRBJ2-3; D is possibly TRBD1 or TRBD2 (5 bases each). V lost 0 bases and J lost 0, with 8 bases in between. CDR1 SGDLS and CDR2 YYNGEE come from the germline V gene. The CDR3 is 15 amino acids. The CDR3 sequence is CASSVVWGSTDTQYF. CDR3 coding DNA: TGTGCCAGCAGCGTAGTATGGGGGAGCACAGATACGCAGTATTTT.

The CDR3: CSARDTIAQETQYF. CDR3 sequence (DNA): TGCAGTGCTAGAGACACTATAGCCCAAGAGACCCAGTACTTC. V usage is TRBV20-1 and J usage is TRBJ2-5; D call uncertain. The CDR3 loop spans 14 amino acids. Germline assignment: CDR1 DFQATT and CDR2 SNEGSKA (reference sequence). V gave up 0 bases and J gave up 1 base, with 9 bases separating them.

This clonotype was counted between two and nine times. The rearrangement links TRBV7-3 to TRBJ2-1; TRBD1 matches at 9 bases. V lost 5 bases to trimming and J lost 9 bases; unmatched junction nucleotides: 11. Germline CDR1 SGHTA, CDR2 FQGTGA. This CDR3 is built from 15 residues. The CDR3: CASSTHGQGLGEQFF. As DNA, the CDR3 is TGTGCCAGCAGCACCCACGGACAGGGGTTAGGTGAGCAGTTCTTC.

This clonotype has only a few counts. The chain joins TRBV9 to TRBJ1-1, with no clear D. The CDR3 has 14 residues. Looked up from germline, CDR1 is SGDLS and CDR2 is YYNGEE. V was clipped by 0 bases and J by 0 bases, with 6 bases between them. For the CDR3, the DNA is TGTGCCAGCAGCGTAGGCGTTATGAACACTGAAGCTTTCTTT. Protein sequence: CASSVGVMNTEAFF.

V is TRBV20-1 and J is TRBJ2-5; no clear D gene. The J call is doubtful: the DNA matches TRBJ2-7 better. Germline assignment: CDR1 DFQATT and CDR2 SNEGSKA (reference sequence). This CDR3 contains 13 residues. The CDR3 is CSARSPRGYEQYF. Written as DNA, the CDR3 is TGCAGTGCTAGGTCCCCACGCGGATACGAGCAGTACTTC.

This clonotype was seen at least ten times. The V and J genes are TRBV20-1 and TRBJ2-3, with a weak D call TRBD1 (6 bases). There are 15 residues in the CDR3. V shed 3 bases and J shed 7 bases, with 20 bases lying between them. Per the germline V gene, CDR1 is DFQATT and CDR2 is SNEGSKA (reference sequence). The CDR3 spells CSASNLQGFGNTQYF. CDR3 nucleotide sequence: TGCAGTGCTAGTAACCTACAGGGATTTGGGAATACGCAGTATTTT.

The chain uses TRBV6-1 and TRBJ2-3; 7 bases line up with TRBD2. This CDR3 has 13 residues. Germline CDR1 MNHNS, CDR2 SASEGT. J gave up 7 bases and V 1 base, and 2 bases lay outside the gene matches. CDR3 sequence: CASSEGGTNTQYF. DNA for the CDR3: TGTGCCAGCAGTGAAGGGGGGACTAATACGCAGTATTTT.